These 5 T cell receptor beta chains were all obtained from the same sample, sequenced in a study of shared clonotypes between healthy human individuals (dated by TCRdb to 2020 to 2022). CD8 naive samples were obtained by positive selection for CCR7 among CD45RO-negative cells, yielding a CD45RA+CCR7+ population from which TemRA cells were excluded. Libraries came from the immunoSEQ multiplex PCR assay. Sourced from immuneACCESS, this table was stored by TCRdb with only in-frame sequences that have V and J called. A share of the clones is absent; for the studies checked, an unresolved V gene accounts for under half, and the remainder has no known explanation. Present in this sample are approximately 740,000 clones, approximately 92% of which were seen just once. Approximately 25% of the sample rests with the top ten. Sequenced input: naive CD8+ T cells sorted from blood. This specimen's cell subset or site label, interpreted: CD45RA+CCR7+. The receptors here all came from a man aged 25 to 45 in good health.

The V and J genes are TRBV6-6 and TRBJ1-5; a possible D gene is TRBD1 (6 bases). This CDR3 has 15 residues. Germline-derived CDR1 and CDR2 are MNHNY and SVGAGI (reference sequence). With 6 bases removed from V and 0 bases from J, the gap between germline ends came to 12 bases. CDR3 loop: CASRDHRDSNQPQHF. DNA for the CDR3: TGTGCCAGCAGGGACCACAGGGATAGCAATCAGCCCCAGCATTTT.

The rearrangement joins TRBV2 to TRBJ1-5; D not certain. CDR1 and CDR2 from the germline V gene are SNHLY and FYNNEI. This CDR3 has 15 amino acids. Trimming shortened V by 1 base and J by 7 bases, and 14 bases separated the two germline ends. The CDR3 loop is CASSEGAAARQPQHF. The CDR3 coding sequence is TGTGCCAGCAGTGAAGGGGCTGCGGCACGGCAGCCCCAGCATTTT.

The chain links TRBV2 to TRBJ2-5; 7 bases map to TRBD2. The trim removed 4 bases at V and 0 bases at J, leaving 11 bases unmatched. The CDR3 length is 17 residues. CDR1 SNHLY and CDR2 FYNNEI come from the germline V gene. CDR3: CASSVSRSSGHQETQYF. The CDR3, as DNA: TGTGCCAGCAGTGTGTCGCGGTCTAGCGGACACCAAGAGACCCAGTACTTC.

V usage is TRBV5-6 and J usage is TRBJ2-1, with D tentatively TRBD1 or TRBD2 (5 bases each). Trimming shortened V by 0 bases and J by 5 bases, and 9 bases separated the two germline ends. Germline V CDR1 and CDR2: SGHDT, YYEEEE. The CDR3 contains 14 residues. The CDR3 DNA is TGTGCCAGCAGCTTGGTGGGACGGAACAATGAGCAGTTCTTC. Its protein product is CASSLVGRNNEQFF.

A word on this clone: Other nucleotide sequences in the sample specify the same CDR3. The chain has TRBV27 and TRBJ2-7, with 7 bases that match TRBD2. The length of the CDR3 is 15 residues. Looked up from germline, CDR1 is MNHEY and CDR2 is SMNVEV (reference sequence). Losses at the gene ends were 1 base for V and 0 bases for J; bases not matched to a gene: 3. CDR3 protein: CASSLFGGSSYEQYF. For the CDR3, the DNA is TGTGCCAGCAGTTTATTCGGCGGGAGCTCCTACGAGCAGTACTTC.